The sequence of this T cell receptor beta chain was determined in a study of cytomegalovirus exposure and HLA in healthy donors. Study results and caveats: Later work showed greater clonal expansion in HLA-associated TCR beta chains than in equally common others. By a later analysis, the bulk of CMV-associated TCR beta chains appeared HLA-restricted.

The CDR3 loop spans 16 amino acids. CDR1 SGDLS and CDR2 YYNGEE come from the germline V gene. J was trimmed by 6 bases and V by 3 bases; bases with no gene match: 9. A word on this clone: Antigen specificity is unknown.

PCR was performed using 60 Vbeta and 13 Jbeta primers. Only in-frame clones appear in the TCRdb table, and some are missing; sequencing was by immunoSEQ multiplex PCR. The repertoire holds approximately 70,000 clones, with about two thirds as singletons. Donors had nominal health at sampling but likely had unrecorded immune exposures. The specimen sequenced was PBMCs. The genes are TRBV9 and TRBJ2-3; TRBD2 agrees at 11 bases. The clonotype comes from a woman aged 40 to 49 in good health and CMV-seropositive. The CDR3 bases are TGTGCCAGCAGCGCCATAGCGGGGGGGCCCCCGGATACGCAGTATTTT. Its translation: CASSAIAGGPPDTQYF.